These 30 T cell receptor beta chains were sequenced from one sample in a study of shared clonotypes between healthy human individuals. Naive CD8 isolation took CD45RO-negative cells positively selected for CCR7 and excluded terminally differentiated effector memory CD45RA+ cells. Method: immunoSEQ multiplex PCR; TCRdb's copy keeps in-frame clones and lacks some. The sample lists around 600,000 clones, around 96% occurring once. The sample comprised naive CD8+ T cells sorted from blood. The receptors were sampled from a woman in her 30s in good health.

The CDR3 spells CASSEGTSGLQETQYF. The DNA for the CDR3 is TGTGCCAGCAGTGAAGGGACTAGCGGGCTCCAAGAGACCCAGTACTTC. The rearrangement links TRBV2 to TRBJ2-5; 11 nucleotides line up with TRBD2. V shed 1 base and J 1 base; nucleotides not matched to a gene: 2. Germline lookup yields CDR1 SNHLY and CDR2 FYNNEI. This CDR3 has 16 residues.

The chain links TRBV13 to TRBJ2-1; no firm D call. V lost 2 bases to trimming and J lost 8 bases, with 10 bases between them. There are 13 residues in the CDR3. Germline lookup yields CDR1 PRHDT and CDR2 FYEKMQ (reference sequence). CDR3 sequence (DNA): TGTGCCAGCAGCTTATCCGGGTACCATGAGCAGTTCTTC. It yields the protein CASSLSGYHEQFF.

In this sample, this clone turned up once. Other DNA sequences within the sample encode an identical CDR3. V gene TRBV7-6 combines with J gene TRBJ2-7; 11 nucleotides align to TRBD2. With 5 bases clipped from V and 0 bases from J, the junction kept 3 bases outside the gene matches. The CDR3 spans 15 residues. The germline CDR1 and CDR2 sequences are SGHVS and FNYEAQ. CDR3 DNA: TGTGCCAGCAGCCCCGGGACTAGCGGCTCCTACGAGCAGTACTTC. This translates into CASSPGTSGSYEQYF.

This chain connects TRBV7-8 to TRBJ1-2; possible D gene TRBD1, 6 bases. The germline V gene has CDR1 SGHVS and CDR2 FQNEAQ. The CDR3 length is 16 residues. Trimming shortened V by 5 bases and J by 3 bases, and 19 bases separated the two germline ends. CDR3 region: CASSLLQGQLDYGYTF. Written as DNA, the CDR3 is TGTGCCAGCAGCCTCCTTCAGGGACAACTAGACTATGGCTACACCTTC.

The genes are TRBV29-1 and TRBJ2-3; 8 bases are shared with TRBD2. Germline CDR1 SQVTM, CDR2 ANQGSEA. Trimming took 4 bases from V and 2 from J; bases not matched to a gene: 11. This CDR3 is built from 16 residues. The CDR3 coding sequence is TGCAGCGTTGGAGGGATACTAGCGGTCCCCACAGATACGCAGTATTTT. Translation: CSVGGILAVPTDTQYF.

This chain uses TRBV29-1 with TRBJ2-1; 12 nucleotides line up with TRBD2. CDR3 size: 15 residues. J lost 4 bases, V lost 1 base, and 2 bases had no gene match. Germline loops: CDR1 SQVTM, CDR2 ANQGSEA. The DNA of the CDR3 is TGCAGCGTTGAAGGGACTAGCGGGGATTACAATGAGCAGTTCTTC. Its translation: CSVEGTSGDYNEQFF.

The chain links TRBV7-9 to TRBJ2-7, with TRBD2 matching 8 bases. CDR3 length equals 15 residues. Trimming cost V 6 bases and J 0 bases; bases outside gene matches: 7. Looked up from germline, CDR1 is SEHNR and CDR2 is FQNEAQ (reference sequence). CDR3 nucleotide sequence: TGTGCCAGCAGTCACACTAGCGGCTTCTCCTACGAGCAGTACTTC. Protein: CASSHTSGFSYEQYF.

This chain links TRBV29-1 with TRBJ2-7; D is possibly TRBD1 (6 bases). Germline V CDR1 and CDR2: SQVTM, ANQGSEA. With 5 bases removed from V and 3 bases from J, the gap between germline ends came to 14 bases. The CDR3 consists of 13 residues. The CDR3 sequence: CSVKQGHSYEQYF. The CDR3 coding sequence is TGCAGCGTTAAACAGGGTCATAGCTACGAGCAGTACTTC.

This chain connects TRBV10-1 to TRBJ1-5; D unresolved. V lost 3 bases, J lost 2 bases, and 5 bases lay in between. CDR3 length: 13 amino acids. Germline values: CDR1 WNHNN, CDR2 SYGVQD (reference sequence). The CDR3 loop reads CASSDEGNQPQHF. The CDR3 coding sequence is TGCGCCAGCAGTGACGAAGGCAATCAGCCCCAGCATTTT.

J is TRBJ2-7 and V is TRBV28, with TRBD2 matching over 7 bases. This CDR3 is built from 14 residues. V shed 3 bases, J shed 3 bases, and the junction held 5 bases outside the gene matches. CDR1 and CDR2 from the germline V gene are MDHEN and SYDVKM. The CDR3 region has the DNA TGTGCCAGCAGTTTCATGGGGGAGGGCTACGAGCAGTACTTC. Translating gives CASSFMGEGYEQYF. Full variable domain (missing parts from reference TRBV28 and TRBJ2-7): DVKVTQSSRYLVKRTGEKVFLECVQDMDHENMFWYRQDPGLGLRLIYFSYDVKMKEKGDIPEGYSVSREKKERFSLILESASTNQTSMYLCASSFMGEGYEQYFGPGTRLTVT.

V usage is TRBV2 and J usage is TRBJ2-5, with 7 bases identical to TRBD2. In germline, CDR1 is SNHLY, CDR2 FYNNEI. V shed 4 bases and J 6 bases; nucleotides not matched to a gene: 8. This CDR3 comprises 14 residues. For the CDR3, the DNA is TGTGCCAGCAGTGGGGAGGGAGTGCACCAGACCCAGTACTTC. Translating it yields CASSGEGVHQTQYF.

The chain uses TRBV9 and TRBJ2-7; 14 bases fit TRBD2. The CDR3 has 18 residues. Germline V gives CDR1 SGDLS, CDR2 YYNGEE. V lost 4 bases and J lost 2; bases outside the gene matches: 11. The CDR3 DNA follows: TGTGCCAGCAGCCCCGGAGGGACTAGCGGGAGACTGCCCTACGAGCAGTACTTC. This encodes CASSPGGTSGRLPYEQYF.

In this sample, this clone turned up once. The chain is built from TRBV28 and TRBJ2-5, with D possibly TRBD1 on 5 matching bases. Trimming shortened V by 1 base and J by 5 bases, and 14 bases separated the two germline ends. This CDR3 is built from 15 residues. From germline, CDR1 is MDHEN and CDR2 SYDVKM. The CDR3 nucleotides are TGTGCCAGCAGTTTATTAGCAGGGTTTGGGGAGACCCAGTACTTC. Translating it yields CASSLLAGFGETQYF.

This clone came up a few times. This chain uses TRBV6-6 with TRBJ2-1; 8 bases are a match to TRBD1. V gave up 5 bases and J gave up 13 bases; unmatched junction bases: 4. The CDR3 spans 11 residues. The germline CDR1 and CDR2 sequences are MNHNY and SVGAGI (reference sequence). The chain's CDR3 is CASSPGTGQFF. As DNA, the CDR3 is TGTGCCAGCAGTCCCGGGACAGGCCAGTTCTTC.

This sequence joins TRBV19 and TRBJ2-7; 8 nucleotides line up with TRBD2. Germline V gene sequence: CDR1 LNHDA, CDR2 SQIVND (reference sequence). This CDR3 spans 14 amino acids. Trimming cost V 6 bases and J 3 bases; bases outside gene matches: 7. The CDR3 protein is CASSAGGVFYEQYF. CDR3 DNA: TGTGCCAGTAGCGCCGGGGGGGTATTCTACGAGCAGTACTTC.

CDR3 loop: CASSSRDTSNQPQHF. The CDR3 bases are TGTGCCAGTAGCTCCCGGGACACTAGCAATCAGCCCCAGCATTTT. The chain employs TRBV19 and TRBJ1-5; TRBD1 is a possible D gene (6 bases). V shed 6 bases and J shed 0 bases, with 12 bases lying between them. CDR1 is LNHDA, CDR2 SQIVND, per germline (reference sequence). This CDR3 spans 15 amino acids.

The J gene is TRBJ2-7, the V gene TRBV28, with TRBD2 identical over 9 bases. The germline V gene encodes CDR1 MDHEN and CDR2 SYDVKM. The CDR3 length is 17 residues. J lost 0 bases, V lost 3 bases, and 9 bases had no gene match. The CDR3 DNA is TGTGCCAGCAGTTTTAGTCTAGCGGGAAAAAGCTCCTACGAGCAGTACTTC. Its protein is CASSFSLAGKSSYEQYF.

This rearrangement joins TRBV4-1 to TRBJ2-7; 9 bases line up with TRBD2. V shed 0 bases and J 9 bases; nucleotides not matched to a gene: 9. Germline V gene lookup returns CDR1 MGHRA and CDR2 YSYEKL. The CDR3 runs 15 residues. The CDR3 sequence is CASSQDPLAGSGQYF. In DNA, the CDR3 is TGCGCCAGCAGCCAAGATCCACTAGCGGGTAGCGGGCAGTACTTC.

The chain is built from TRBV19 and TRBJ2-5, with D possibly matching TRBD2 (5 bases). The end of the DNA fits TRBJ2-7 better, so the J call may be wrong. The CDR3 extends over 12 amino acids. Germline CDR1 is LNHDA and CDR2 is SQIVND (reference sequence). The CDR3 here is CASSAGHDEQYF. CDR3 coding DNA: TGTGCCAGCAGCGCGGGTCACGACGAGCAGTACTTC.

The rearrangement links TRBV28 to TRBJ1-5; 7 nucleotides line up with TRBD1. Trimming took 5 bases from V and 2 from J; bases not matched to a gene: 6. There are 15 residues in the CDR3. The germline CDR1 and CDR2 sequences are MDHEN and SYDVKM. CDR3 coding DNA: TGTGCCAGCAGTGATAGACAGGGAGGCAATCAGCCCCAGCATTTT. Its protein is CASSDRQGGNQPQHF.

This clone was recorded once. The junction shows a germline mismatch at one end, possibly a read error. This sample includes further DNA sequences coding for the same CDR3. V and J are TRBV5-1 and TRBJ1-1; possible D gene TRBD1, 5 bases. CDR1 and CDR2 from the germline V gene are SGHRS and YFSETQ. The CDR3 is 15 amino acids. The CDR3 sequence: CASSLDGKADTEAFF. The CDR3 nucleotides are TGCGCCAGCAGCTTGGATGGGAAGGCGGACACTGAGGCTTTCTTT.

The V gene is TRBV27, the J gene TRBJ2-7; the match to TRBD1 covers 9 bases. The V segment lost 3 bases and the J segment 3 bases; nucleotides outside the gene matches: 6. CDR1 MNHEY and CDR2 SMNVEV come from the germline V gene (reference sequence). The CDR3 consists of 15 residues. CDR3 protein: CASSFTGGEIYEQYF. CDR3 bases: TGTGCCAGCAGTTTTACAGGGGGCGAGATCTACGAGCAGTACTTC.

This rearrangement joins TRBV28 to TRBJ1-5, with D possibly TRBD1 on 6 matching bases. Germline V gene lookup returns CDR1 MDHEN and CDR2 SYDVKM. The CDR3 totals 15 residues. The germline V and J ends were trimmed by 5 bases and 0 bases, with 11 bases remaining between them. The CDR3 nucleotides read TGTGCCAGCAGTCGCATGACAGGTAGCAATCAGCCCCAGCATTTT. Protein: CASSRMTGSNQPQHF. Full variable domain (rest looked up from reference TRBV28 and TRBJ1-5): DVKVTQSSRYLVKRTGEKVFLECVQDMDHENMFWYRQDPGLGLRLIYFSYDVKMKEKGDIPEGYSVSREKKERFSLILESASTNQTSMYLCASSRMTGSNQPQHFGDGTRLSIL.

The chain carries TRBV29-1 and TRBJ2-1, with 10 bases aligning to TRBD2. CDR1 is SQVTM and CDR2 is ANQGSEA in the germline V gene. V was clipped by 2 bases and J by 6 bases; unmatched bases: 10. There are 16 residues in the CDR3. The CDR3 sequence is CSVESVLAGWSNEQFF. In DNA form, the CDR3 reads TGCAGCGTTGAATCGGTACTAGCGGGATGGAGCAATGAGCAGTTCTTC.

The CDR3 DNA follows: TGTGCCAGCAGCCACAGCCTCCAAGAGACCCAGTACTTC. As protein: CASSHSLQETQYF. The gene calls are TRBV27 and TRBJ2-5; D remains ambiguous. V was cut by 6 bases and J by 1 base, with 9 bases left in between. The germline CDR1 and CDR2 sequences are MNHEY and SMNVEV (reference sequence). This CDR3 has 13 residues.

This sequence joins TRBV5-4 and TRBJ1-2; D gene uncertain. The germline gives CDR1 SGHNT, CDR2 YYREEE (reference sequence). The germline V and J ends were trimmed by 2 bases and 2 bases, with 10 bases remaining between them. CDR3 size: 14 residues. CDR3 sequence (DNA): TGTGCCAGCAGCTTTGGTGCAGCGAACTATGGCTACACCTTC. Encoded protein: CASSFGAANYGYTF.

This clone showed up just once. The chain joins TRBV6-5 to TRBJ2-5; perhaps D is TRBD1 or TRBD2 (6 bases each). The CDR3 extends over 13 amino acids. Trimming pared 5 bases from V and 4 bases from J, leaving 11 bases between. The germline V gene encodes CDR1 MNHEY and CDR2 SVGAGI. CDR3: CASSAGGGETQYF. CDR3 in DNA: TGTGCCAGCAGTGCCGGAGGGGGAGAGACCCAGTACTTC.

The chain recombines TRBV5-6 with TRBJ2-7; D uncertain. Trimming stripped 2 bases from V and 1 base from J, with 4 bases between. From germline, CDR1 is SGHDT and CDR2 YYEEEE. CDR3 length: 12 residues. The CDR3 DNA reads TGTGCCAGCAGCTTCCAGTCCTACGAGCAGTACTTC. It codes for CASSFQSYEQYF.

This clone was detected once. J is TRBJ2-7 and V is TRBV4-2; either TRBD1 or TRBD2 may supply D (5 bases each). V lost 0 bases, J lost 5 bases, and 11 bases lay in between. This CDR3 has 14 residues. CDR1 and CDR2 (germline): LGHNA, YNFKEQ. CDR3 in DNA: TGTGCCAGCAGCCAAGATGAGAGAGGGGACGAGCAGTACTTC. Translating gives CASSQDERGDEQYF.

This chain uses TRBV5-6 with TRBJ2-7; a possible D gene is TRBD1 (5 bases). This CDR3 has 14 residues. Germline V gives CDR1 SGHDT, CDR2 YYEEEE. V lost 4 bases and J 1 base, leaving 12 bases between the germline ends. This CDR3 reads CASSKTGESYEQYF. The DNA for the CDR3 is TGTGCCAGCAGCAAAACAGGCGAGTCCTACGAGCAGTACTTC.